This entry lists 26 T cell receptor beta chains sequenced from one sample in a study of cytotoxic CD8 clonotypes in ibrutinib-treated CLL. The repertoire was sequenced with immunoSEQ multiplex PCR; TCRdb's copy has only in-frame clones and lacks some. The repertoire includes around 200,000 clones, about four fifths of them detected once, and about 10% sits in the top ten. Sequences were derived from PBMCs, sampled after 12 months of ibrutinib treatment. These receptors originate from a human donor with chronic lymphocytic leukemia.

V gene TRBV19 combines with J gene TRBJ2-4, with 7 bases lining up with TRBD1. Germline values: CDR1 LNHDA, CDR2 SQIVND (reference sequence). After removal of 4 bases from V and 11 bases from J, the junction contained 8 bases not matched to a gene. The length of the CDR3 is 13 residues. The CDR3: CASSSPLTGVQYF. The CDR3 nucleotides are TGTGCCAGTAGTAGCCCCCTAACAGGGGTTCAGTACTTC.

The gene calls are TRBV5-1 and TRBJ2-7; a weak D match, TRBD1 (5 bases). With 0 bases removed from V and 4 bases from J, the gap between germline ends came to 17 bases. Germline CDR1 reads SGHRS; CDR2 reads YFSETQ. This CDR3 has 16 amino acids. CDR3 DNA: TGCGCCAGCAGCTTGGGGTTAGGGGCGCAGACGTACGAGCAGTACTTC. As protein: CASSLGLGAQTYEQYF.

V usage is TRBV5-1 and J usage is TRBJ2-7, with 15 nucleotides matching TRBD2. With V trimmed by 4 bases and J by 5 bases, 10 bases remained unmatched. The CDR3 totals 17 residues. Germline-derived CDR1 and CDR2 are SGHRS and YFSETQ. CDR3 in DNA: TGCGCCAGCAGCCGGACTAGCGGGGGGGCCGGTGGGAACGAGCAGTACTTC. Amino acid sequence: CASSRTSGGAGGNEQYF.

The chain joins TRBV18 to TRBJ2-5; the D call may be TRBD1 or TRBD2 (6 bases each). Germline CDR1 reads KGHSH; CDR2 reads LQKENI. This CDR3 contains 15 residues. V was cut by 0 bases and J by 1 base, with 9 bases left in between. The CDR3 sequence: CASSPPKGGQETQYF. DNA for the CDR3: TGTGCCAGCTCACCACCCAAGGGGGGCCAAGAGACCCAGTACTTC.

This sequence joins TRBV4-2 and TRBJ1-1; a possible D gene is TRBD1 (6 bases). Between the trimmed V and J ends, which lost 0 bases and 5 bases, there was a span of 10 bases. Germline loops: CDR1 LGHNA, CDR2 YNFKEQ. There are 14 residues in the CDR3. Here the CDR3 reads CASSQEGGGTEAFF. CDR3 sequence (DNA): TGTGCCAGCAGCCAAGAAGGGGGTGGTACTGAAGCTTTCTTT.

This chain uses TRBV18 with TRBJ1-5; tentatively, D is TRBD1 (5 bases). Germline assignment: CDR1 KGHSH and CDR2 LQKENI. The CDR3 spans 14 residues. V dropped 6 bases and J dropped 5 bases, with 14 bases sitting between them. The CDR3 is CASSPGTGDQPQHF. CDR3 bases: TGTGCCAGCTCGCCCGGGACCGGGGATCAGCCCCAGCATTTT.

This chain connects TRBV5-1 to TRBJ2-1; 11 bases map to TRBD2. The germline V gene encodes CDR1 SGHRS and CDR2 YFSETQ. CDR3 length: 17 residues. Trimming cost V 4 bases and J 5 bases; bases outside gene matches: 11. CDR3 loop: CASSTGQGLAADNEQFF. The CDR3 nucleotides are TGCGCCAGCAGCACAGGACAGGGACTAGCGGCTGACAATGAGCAGTTCTTC.

This chain uses TRBV5-6 with TRBJ1-2; 8 bases line up with TRBD1. V gave up 2 bases and J gave up 8 bases; unmatched junction bases: 11. The CDR3 covers 15 residues. CDR1 and CDR2 from the germline V gene are SGHDT and YYEEEE. The CDR3 region is CASSFLGQGFDGYTF. In DNA form, the CDR3 reads TGTGCCAGCAGCTTTCTCGGACAGGGCTTCGACGGCTACACCTTC.

The chain recombines TRBV5-4 with TRBJ2-5; D is unresolved. The CDR3 has 14 amino acids. Germline CDR1 is SGHNT and CDR2 is YYREEE (reference sequence). V dropped 0 bases and J dropped 2 bases, with 8 bases sitting between them. The CDR3 DNA follows: TGTGCCAGCAGCTTGGGGATAGCACAAGAGACCCAGTACTTC. The encoded protein is CASSLGIAQETQYF.

The chain employs TRBV18 and TRBJ2-7, with D possibly TRBD2 on 6 matching bases. Germline CDR1 reads KGHSH; CDR2 reads LQKENI. There are 15 residues in the CDR3. V lost 2 bases and J lost 0, with 11 bases in between. CDR3 region: CASSPYGGNSYEQYF. The CDR3 nucleotides read TGTGCCAGCTCACCATACGGGGGAAACTCCTACGAGCAGTACTTC.

Only one count was recorded for this clone. The chain carries TRBV28 and TRBJ2-7; 11 bases align to TRBD2. The trim removed 8 bases at V and 1 base at J, leaving 7 bases unmatched. There are 15 residues in the CDR3. Germline loops: CDR1 MDHEN, CDR2 SYDVKM. In DNA form, the CDR3 reads TGTGCCAGCCAGCGACTAGCGGGGCCGTCCTACGAGCAGTACTTC. This sequence encodes CASQRLAGPSYEQYF.

The chain is built from TRBV19 and TRBJ2-5; D ambiguous. This CDR3 is built from 11 residues. Trimming stripped 3 bases from V and 4 bases from J, with 3 bases between. From germline, CDR1 is LNHDA and CDR2 SQIVND (reference sequence). The CDR3 bases are TGTGCCAGTAGTATTCGAGAGACCCAGTACTTC. Its translation: CASSIRETQYF.

The chain has TRBV29-1 and TRBJ1-5; tentatively, D is TRBD1 (6 bases). Deletions cut 6 bases from V and 5 bases from J, with 14 bases between. Germline-derived CDR1 and CDR2 are SQVTM and ANQGSEA. The CDR3 spans 13 residues. CDR3 loop: CSVLGQPDQPQHF. In DNA form, the CDR3 reads TGCAGCGTCCTAGGACAGCCCGATCAGCCCCAGCATTTT.

The chain joins TRBV2 to TRBJ1-4; TRBD1 matches at 7 bases. V was pared by 4 bases and J by 4 bases, with 6 bases of the junction left unmatched. This CDR3 contains 15 residues. Germline CDR1 SNHLY, CDR2 FYNNEI. Written as DNA, the CDR3 is TGTGCCAGCAGTGGTTGGACAGGTCTTAATGAAAAACTGTTTTTT. Encoded protein: CASSGWTGLNEKLFF.

The chain carries TRBV11-2 and TRBJ2-5, with D perhaps assigned TRBD1 or TRBD2 (5 bases each). V dropped 7 bases and J dropped 4 bases, with 16 bases sitting between them. Per germline, CDR1 SGHAT and CDR2 FQNNGV. The CDR3 is made up of 14 amino acids. CDR3 region: CASKRGDHRETQYF. For the CDR3, the DNA is TGTGCCAGCAAAAGAGGGGACCACCGAGAGACCCAGTACTTC.

The chain carries TRBV10-1 and TRBJ2-5, with TRBD2 identical over 9 bases. Germline trimming cut 6 bases from V and 11 bases from J; bases unmatched to any gene: 10. The germline V gene encodes CDR1 WNHNN and CDR2 SYGVQD (reference sequence). This CDR3 spans 13 amino acids. The DNA for the CDR3 is TGCGCCAGCAGGGATATAGCGGGAGAAGAGCAGTACTTC. As protein: CASRDIAGEEQYF.

The chain is built from TRBV19 and TRBJ2-3; the D is unclear. Germline V lookup: CDR1 LNHDA, CDR2 SQIVND (reference sequence). V shed 3 bases and J shed 0 bases, with 7 bases lying between them. This CDR3 contains 14 residues. The chain's CDR3 is CASSIPASTDTQYF. The CDR3 DNA reads TGTGCCAGTAGTATCCCCGCTAGCACAGATACGCAGTATTTT.

This chain uses TRBV5-1 with TRBJ2-1; no definite D call. This CDR3 is built from 13 residues. V dropped 1 base and J dropped 4 bases, with 6 bases sitting between them. The germline V gene encodes CDR1 SGHRS and CDR2 YFSETQ. DNA for the CDR3: TGCGCCAGCAGCTTGAACACTTACAATGAGCAGTTCTTC. Its protein product is CASSLNTYNEQFF.

J is TRBJ2-7 and V is TRBV5-1; D might be TRBD2 (6 bases). Germline V gene sequence: CDR1 SGHRS, CDR2 YFSETQ. Trimming removed 4 bases from V and 5 bases from J, with 22 bases in between. The length of the CDR3 is 16 residues. The CDR3 region is CASSPAPGAGRNEQYF. The DNA of the CDR3 is TGCGCCAGCAGCCCAGCCCCCGGGGCGGGGAGGAACGAGCAGTACTTC.

This clone was seen once. V is TRBV18 and J is TRBJ2-7; 9 nucleotides line up with TRBD1. CDR3 length: 15 residues. V dropped 3 bases and J dropped 2; count of bases not matched to a gene: 5. Germline V CDR1 and CDR2: KGHSH, LQKENI. The CDR3 DNA is TGTGCCAGCTCACCGGGACAGGGTTCGCCCTACGAGCAGTACTTC. Residues: CASSPGQGSPYEQYF.

The V gene is TRBV6-5, the J gene TRBJ2-1; no firm D call. The CDR3 consists of 13 residues. The germline V gene has CDR1 MNHEY and CDR2 SVGAGI. V lost 5 bases to trimming and J lost 5 bases, with 10 bases between them. The CDR3 is CASSPNNNNEQFF. The CDR3, as DNA: TGTGCCAGCAGTCCCAATAATAACAATGAGCAGTTCTTC.

In its sample, this clone was seen once. The chain uses TRBV7-3 and TRBJ1-2; 10 nucleotides align to TRBD1. The CDR3 extends over 15 amino acids. V shed 5 bases, J shed 6 bases, and the junction held 9 bases outside the gene matches. The germline gives CDR1 SGHTA, CDR2 FQGTGA. CDR3 sequence (DNA): TGTGCCAGCAGCCTGGGACCCGGGACAGGGGATGGCTACACCTTC. Its protein product is CASSLGPGTGDGYTF.

The genes are TRBV4-1 and TRBJ2-7, with D possibly TRBD2 on 7 matching bases. This CDR3 has 16 residues. V lost 6 bases and J 3 bases, leaving 21 bases between the germline ends. CDR1 and CDR2 (germline): MGHRA, YSYEKL. CDR3 nucleotides: TGCGCCAGCAGTGCGGGGAGGGGGGCGAAACACTACGAGCAGTACTTC. Residues: CASSAGRGAKHYEQYF.

V and J are TRBV5-4 and TRBJ1-2, with 7 positions matching TRBD1. This CDR3 has 15 amino acids. The trim removed 0 bases at V and 4 bases at J, leaving 6 bases unmatched. Germline assignment: CDR1 SGHNT and CDR2 YYREEE (reference sequence). The CDR3 DNA reads TGTGCCAGCAGCTTGGGACAGGGCCCGGGCTATGGCTACACCTTC. It codes for CASSLGQGPGYGYTF.

The chain couples TRBV7-6 to TRBJ1-4, with D possibly TRBD1 on 5 matching bases. CDR3 length: 15 residues. V lost 0 bases, J lost 7 bases, and 12 bases lay in between. Germline V gene data show CDR1 as SGHVS and CDR2 as FNYEAQ. The CDR3 spells CASSLAGGWGEKLFF. The DNA of the CDR3 is TGTGCCAGCAGCTTAGCTGGGGGATGGGGTGAAAAACTGTTTTTT. Based on the CDR3 plus reference TRBV7-6 and TRBJ1-4, the full variable domain is GAGVSQSPRYKVTKRGQDVALRCDPISGHVSLYWYRQALGQGPEFLTYFNYEAQQDKSGLPNDRFSAERPEGSISTLTIQRTEQRDSAMYRCASSLAGGWGEKLFFGSGTQLSVL.

This clone was counted a few times. This chain connects TRBV4-1 to TRBJ2-1, with 11 bases identical to TRBD2. CDR1 is MGHRA and CDR2 is YSYEKL in the germline V gene. The CDR3 consists of 15 residues. Trimming removed 1 base from V and 10 bases from J; junction bases left unmatched: 6. The chain's CDR3 is CASSQGGSGRGEQFF. Written as DNA, the CDR3 is TGCGCCAGCAGCCAAGGAGGTAGCGGGAGGGGGGAGCAGTTCTTC.